Sequencing of this TCR beta chain was carried out in a study of cytomegalovirus exposure and HLA in healthy donors. Germline CDR1 is SGHNT and CDR2 is YYREEE (reference sequence). V gave up 0 bases and J gave up 4 bases; unmatched junction bases: 3. CDR3 length equals 17 residues. General study findings and limits: Researchers catalogued under 200 TCR beta chains as cytomegalovirus-associated.

Comment on this clone: No antigen is known for it.

The repertoire was sequenced with immunoSEQ multiplex PCR; TCRdb's copy has only in-frame clones and lacks some. This sample carries 100,000 or so clones, roughly 85% of them seen once, and the ten largest clones take approximately 20%. The chain joins TRBV5-4 to TRBJ2-5; 16 bases align to TRBD2. The sequence was collected from a man in his late teens or twenties in good health and CMV-seropositive. Source material: PBMCs. CDR3 residues: CASSLDGTSGRVETQYF. The CDR3 nucleotides read TGTGCCAGCAGCTTGGACGGGACTAGCGGGAGGGTAGAGACCCAGTACTTC.